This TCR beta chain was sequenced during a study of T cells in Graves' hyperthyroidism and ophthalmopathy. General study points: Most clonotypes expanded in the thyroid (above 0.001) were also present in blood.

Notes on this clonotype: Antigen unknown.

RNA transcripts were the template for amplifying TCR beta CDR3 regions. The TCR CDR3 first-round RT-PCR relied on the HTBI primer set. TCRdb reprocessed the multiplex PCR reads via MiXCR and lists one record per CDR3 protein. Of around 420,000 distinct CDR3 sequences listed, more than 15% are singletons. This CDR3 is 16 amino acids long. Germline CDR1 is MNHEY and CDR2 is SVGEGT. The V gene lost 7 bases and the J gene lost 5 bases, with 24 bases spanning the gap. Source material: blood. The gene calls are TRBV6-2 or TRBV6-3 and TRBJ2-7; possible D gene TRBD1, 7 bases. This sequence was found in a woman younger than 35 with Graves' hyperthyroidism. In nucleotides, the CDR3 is TGTGCCAGCACCCCAGGGAGGACAGGAGGGACCCACGAGCAGTACTTC. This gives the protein CASTPGRTGGTHEQYF.